This T cell receptor (beta chain) was identified in a study of blood T cell repertoires in COVID-19. On the study more broadly: T cells, B-cell-depleted T cells, or PBMCs provided the cDNA or gDNA that served as material.

Trimming at V came to 3 bases and at J to 2 bases, leaving 3 bases not matched to a gene. Per the germline V gene, CDR1 is GTSNPN and CDR2 is SVGIG (reference sequence). The CDR3 contains 15 residues. Method: immunoSEQ multiplex PCR; TCRdb's copy keeps in-frame clones and lacks some. Counted here are about 85,000 clones, roughly 80% occurring once; the ten biggest clones make up 6.3%. Regarding this clone: The same CDR3 also results from other DNA sequences found in this sample.

The source material was peripheral blood. The sequence was collected from a man in his sixties with acute or convalescent COVID-19. The chain has TRBV30 and TRBJ1-5; 11 nucleotides agree with TRBD1. The CDR3 reads CAWRRTGGGNQPQHF. The CDR3 nucleotides are TGTGCCTGGAGGAGGACAGGGGGCGGCAATCAGCCCCAGCATTTT.